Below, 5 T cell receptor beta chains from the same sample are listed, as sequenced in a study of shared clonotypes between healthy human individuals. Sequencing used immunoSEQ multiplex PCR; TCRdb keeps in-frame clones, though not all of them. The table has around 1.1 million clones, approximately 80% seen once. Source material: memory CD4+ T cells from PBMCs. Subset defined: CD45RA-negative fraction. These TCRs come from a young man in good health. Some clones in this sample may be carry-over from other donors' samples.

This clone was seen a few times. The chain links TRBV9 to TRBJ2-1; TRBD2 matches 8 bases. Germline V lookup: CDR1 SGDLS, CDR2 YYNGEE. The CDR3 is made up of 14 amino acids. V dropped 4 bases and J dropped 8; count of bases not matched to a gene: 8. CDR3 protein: CASSRWTSFDEQFF. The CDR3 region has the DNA TGTGCCAGCAGCCGATGGACTAGCTTCGATGAGCAGTTCTTC.

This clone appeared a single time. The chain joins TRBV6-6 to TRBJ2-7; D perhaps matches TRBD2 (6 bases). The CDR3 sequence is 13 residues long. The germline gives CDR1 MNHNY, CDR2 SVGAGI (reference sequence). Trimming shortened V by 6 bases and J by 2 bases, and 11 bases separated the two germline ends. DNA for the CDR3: TGTGCCAGCAGCTCCGGACTAACCTACGAGCAGTACTTC. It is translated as CASSSGLTYEQYF.

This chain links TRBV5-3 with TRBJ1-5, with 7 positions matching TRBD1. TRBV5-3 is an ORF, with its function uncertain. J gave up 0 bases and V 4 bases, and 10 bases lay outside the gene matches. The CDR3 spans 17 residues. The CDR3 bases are TGTGCCAGAAGCACGACAGGGAGCGCAGTTAGCAATCAGCCCCAGCATTTT. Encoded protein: CARSTTGSAVSNQPQHF.

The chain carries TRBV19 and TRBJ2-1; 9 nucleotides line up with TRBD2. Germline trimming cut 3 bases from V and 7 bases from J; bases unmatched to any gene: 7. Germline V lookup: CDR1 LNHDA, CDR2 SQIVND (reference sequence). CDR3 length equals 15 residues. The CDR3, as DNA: TGTGCCAGTAGTATCGCTAGCGGGATTGGAAATGAGCAGTTCTTC. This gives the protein CASSIASGIGNEQFF.

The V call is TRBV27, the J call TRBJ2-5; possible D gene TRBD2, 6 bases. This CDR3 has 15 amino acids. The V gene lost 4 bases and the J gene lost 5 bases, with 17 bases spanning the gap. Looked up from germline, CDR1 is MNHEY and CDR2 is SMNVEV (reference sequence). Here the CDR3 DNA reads TGTGCCAGCAGTTCCTTCGGGACCGGAGGGGAGACCCAGTACTTC. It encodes CASSSFGTGGETQYF.